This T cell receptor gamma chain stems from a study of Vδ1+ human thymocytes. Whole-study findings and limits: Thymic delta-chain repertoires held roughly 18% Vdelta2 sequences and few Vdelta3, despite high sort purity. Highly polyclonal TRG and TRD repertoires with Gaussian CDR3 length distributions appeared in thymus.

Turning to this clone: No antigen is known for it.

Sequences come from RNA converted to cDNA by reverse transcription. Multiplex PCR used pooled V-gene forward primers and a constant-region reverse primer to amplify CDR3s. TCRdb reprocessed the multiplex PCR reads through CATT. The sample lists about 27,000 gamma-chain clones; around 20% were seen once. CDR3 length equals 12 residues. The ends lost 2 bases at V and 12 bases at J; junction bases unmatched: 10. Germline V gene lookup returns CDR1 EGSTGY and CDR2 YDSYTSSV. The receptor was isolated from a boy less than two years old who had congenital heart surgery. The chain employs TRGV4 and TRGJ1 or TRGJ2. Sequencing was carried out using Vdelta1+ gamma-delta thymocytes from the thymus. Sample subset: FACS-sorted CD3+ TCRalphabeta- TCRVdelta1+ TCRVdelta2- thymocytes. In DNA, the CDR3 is TGTGCCACCTGGGATGACCCTCCGGGGAAACTCTTT. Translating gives CATWDDPPGKLF.